The entry below describes one T cell receptor (beta chain). Its specificity is unknown. This sample was included in a study of cytomegalovirus exposure and HLA in healthy donors. Study information: Early released data comprised tens of millions of unique TCRs from HLA-typed donors. Findings and limits, study-wide: In a later analysis, around 18,000 TCR beta sequences were associated with HLA alleles at 0.05 false discovery rate.

Germline V gene data show CDR1 as MNHEY and CDR2 as SVGAGI. This CDR3 region has 14 residues. The V end was cut by 4 bases, the J end by 6 bases, with 13 bases between. Amplification used 60 Vbeta primers and 13 Jbeta primers. The protocol was immunoSEQ multiplex PCR, while the TCRdb copy is restricted to in-frame clones and leaves out a portion. The sample lists 150,000 to 250,000 clones; approximately 78% were seen once. The material sequenced was PBMCs. The V and J genes are TRBV6-5 and TRBJ1-5; D call uncertain. This sequence was found in a woman between 45 and 65 years old in good health and CMV-seropositive. The CDR3 nucleotides are TGTGCCAGCAGTTCACCGGGTCGGCTTCAGCCCCAGCATTTT. Its protein product is CASSSPGRLQPQHF.